This T cell receptor beta chain was captured by sequencing in a study of technical replicates of blood from a few donors (dated by TCRdb to about 2017). Trimmed from V: 4 bases; trimmed from J: 4 bases; junction bases lacking a gene match: 10. CDR1 SGHTA and CDR2 FQGNSA are derived from the germline V gene. Measured from the cysteine to the phenylalanine, the CDR3 is 17 residues long. Only the CDR3 DNA is retained, 51 bases long and in frame from the first base. The library was prepared using the immunoSEQ multiplex PCR assay. The clones in this table, taken by TCRdb from immuneACCESS, are in-frame only. Not every clone is retained; where verified, under half of the shortfall comes from an unresolved V gene, and the cause of the rest is unknown. Present in this sample are under 90,000 clones, 90% to 97% of which were seen just once. The ten largest clonotypes hold 0.2% of the sample. In the case of this clone: Which antigen it targets is not known. The sample holds no much larger clone one base away, and base qualities are not on file.

This TCR was sampled from a human donor in good health. Sequencing input: T cells isolated from PBMCs. This receptor chain uses TRBV7-2 and TRBJ2-3; 11 nucleotides in the junction match TRBD2. The DNA sequence reads TGTGCCAGCAGCTCCTTATGGGGACTAGCGGCAGCAGATACGCAGTATTTT. The translation is CASSSLWGLAAADTQYF.